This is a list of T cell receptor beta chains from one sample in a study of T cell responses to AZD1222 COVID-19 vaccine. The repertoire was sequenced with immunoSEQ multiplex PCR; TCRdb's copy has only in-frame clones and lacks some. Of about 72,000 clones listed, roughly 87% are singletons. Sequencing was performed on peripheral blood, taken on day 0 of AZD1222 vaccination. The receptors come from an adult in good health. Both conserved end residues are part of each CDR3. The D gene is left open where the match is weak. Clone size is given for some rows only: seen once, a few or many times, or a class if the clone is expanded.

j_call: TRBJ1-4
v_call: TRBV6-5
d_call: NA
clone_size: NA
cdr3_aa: CASMGTVKKLFF
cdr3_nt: TGTGCCAGCATGGGAACAGTTAAAAAACTGTTTTTT

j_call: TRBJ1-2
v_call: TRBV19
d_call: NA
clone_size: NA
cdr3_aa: CASSFRGFYGYTF
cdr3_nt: TGTGCCAGTAGTTTCAGGGGCTTCTATGGCTACACCTTC

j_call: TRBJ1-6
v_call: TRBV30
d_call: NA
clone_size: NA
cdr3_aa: CAWSPDRYNSPLHF
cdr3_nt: TGTGCCTGGAGCCCTGACAGATATAATTCACCCCTCCACTTT

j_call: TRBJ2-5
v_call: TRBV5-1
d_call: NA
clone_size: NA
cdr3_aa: CASTNRVETQYF
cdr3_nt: TGCGCCAGCACCAACCGAGTGGAGACCCAGTACTTC

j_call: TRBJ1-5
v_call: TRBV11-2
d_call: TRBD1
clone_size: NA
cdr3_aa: CASSLDRGLGDYSNQPQHF
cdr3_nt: TGTGCCAGCAGCCTAGACAGGGGGCTAGGAGATTATAGCAATCAGCCCCAGCATTTT

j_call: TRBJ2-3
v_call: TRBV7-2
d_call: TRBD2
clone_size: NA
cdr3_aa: CASSLDLAGGTDTQYF
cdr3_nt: TGTGCCAGCAGCTTAGACCTAGCGGGGGGTACAGATACGCAGTATTTT

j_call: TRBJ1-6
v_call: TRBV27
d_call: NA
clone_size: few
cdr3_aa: CASRPGTVNSPLHF
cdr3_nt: TGTGCCAGCAGACCCGGGACGGTGAATTCACCCCTCCACTTT

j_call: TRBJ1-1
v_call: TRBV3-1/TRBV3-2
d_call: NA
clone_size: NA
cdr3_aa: CASSQVPFGNTEAFF
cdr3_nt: TGTGCCAGCAGCCAAGTGCCTTTCGGGAACACTGAAGCTTTCTTT

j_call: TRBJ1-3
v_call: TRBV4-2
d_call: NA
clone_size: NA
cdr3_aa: CASSQDGVYSGNTIYF
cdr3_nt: TGTGCCAGCAGCCAAGATGGGGTATACTCTGGAAACACCATATATTTT

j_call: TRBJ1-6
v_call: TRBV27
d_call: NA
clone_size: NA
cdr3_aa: CASSFRQGHSPLHF
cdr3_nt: TGTGCCAGCAGTTTCCGGCAGGGGCATTCACCCCTCCACTTT

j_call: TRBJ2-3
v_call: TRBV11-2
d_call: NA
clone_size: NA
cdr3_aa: CASTNGWAADTQYF
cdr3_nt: TGTGCCAGCACCAATGGTTGGGCCGCAGATACGCAGTATTTT

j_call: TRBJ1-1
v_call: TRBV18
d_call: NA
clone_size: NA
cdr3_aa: CASSPALNTEAFF
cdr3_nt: TGTGCCAGCTCACCCGCACTGAACACTGAAGCTTTCTTT

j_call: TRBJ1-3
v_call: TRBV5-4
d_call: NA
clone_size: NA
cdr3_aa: CASSLAQLLTDIYF
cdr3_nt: TGTGCCAGCAGCTTGGCCCAATTGTTGACGGACATATATTTT

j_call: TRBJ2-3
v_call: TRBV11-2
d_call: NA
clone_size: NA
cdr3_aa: CASSLVPGVIDTQYF
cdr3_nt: TGTGCCAGCAGCTTAGTGCCAGGAGTGATAGATACGCAGTATTTT

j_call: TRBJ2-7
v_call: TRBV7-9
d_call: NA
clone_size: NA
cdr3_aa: CASSLQGYEQYF
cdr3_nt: TGTGCCAGCAGCTTACAGGGTTACGAGCAGTACTTC

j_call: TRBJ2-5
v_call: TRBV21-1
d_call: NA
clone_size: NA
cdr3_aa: CASSKDRGLEETQYF
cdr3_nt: TGTGCCAGCAGCAAGGACAGGGGGCTAGAAGAGACCCAGTACTTC

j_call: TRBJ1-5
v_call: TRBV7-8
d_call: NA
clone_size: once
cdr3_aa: CASSSFRGLQPQHF
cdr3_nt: TGTGCCAGCAGTTCGTTCAGGGGCTTGCAGCCCCAGCATTTT

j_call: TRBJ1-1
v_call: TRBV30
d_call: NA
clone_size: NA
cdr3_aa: CAWSREGTEAFF
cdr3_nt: TGTGCCTGGAGCAGGGAGGGCACTGAAGCTTTCTTT

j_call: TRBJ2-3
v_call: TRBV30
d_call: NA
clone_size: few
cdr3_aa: CAWTRGLSTDTQYF
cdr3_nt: TGTGCCTGGACGAGGGGCCTTAGCACAGATACGCAGTATTTT

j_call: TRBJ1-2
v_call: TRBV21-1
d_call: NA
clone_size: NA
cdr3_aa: CASSRGDELNYGYTF
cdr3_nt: TGTGCCAGCAGCAGGGGGGATGAGCTAAACTATGGCTACACCTTC

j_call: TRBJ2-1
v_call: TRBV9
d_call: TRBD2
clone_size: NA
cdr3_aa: CASSVGGGGARYNEQFF
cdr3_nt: TGTGCCAGCAGCGTAGGAGGCGGGGGGGCCCGGTACAATGAGCAGTTCTTC

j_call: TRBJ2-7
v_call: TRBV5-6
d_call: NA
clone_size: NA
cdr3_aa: CASSDTLAYEQYF
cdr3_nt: TGTGCCAGCAGCGACACTCTAGCCTACGAGCAGTACTTC

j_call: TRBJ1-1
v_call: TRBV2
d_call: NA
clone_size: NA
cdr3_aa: CASSGQLNTEAFF
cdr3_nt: TGTGCCAGCAGCGGACAGTTGAACACTGAAGCTTTCTTT

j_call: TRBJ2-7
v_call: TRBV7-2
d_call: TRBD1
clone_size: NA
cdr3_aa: CASSLGPTGTYEQYF
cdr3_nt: TGTGCCAGCAGCTTAGGACCGACAGGGACCTACGAGCAGTACTTC

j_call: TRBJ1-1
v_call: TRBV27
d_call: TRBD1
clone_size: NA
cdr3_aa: CASRQGTVNTEAFF
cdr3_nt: TGTGCCAGCAGGCAGGGGACAGTCAACACTGAAGCTTTCTTT

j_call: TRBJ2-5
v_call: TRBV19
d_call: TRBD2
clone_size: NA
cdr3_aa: CASSIDAGGETQYF
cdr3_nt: TGTGCCAGTAGTATAGATGCGGGGGGAGAGACCCAGTACTTC

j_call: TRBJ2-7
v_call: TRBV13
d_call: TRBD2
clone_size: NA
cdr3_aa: CASSDSDGGFYEQYF
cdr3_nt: TGTGCCAGCAGCGATTCTGACGGGGGGTTCTACGAGCAGTACTTC

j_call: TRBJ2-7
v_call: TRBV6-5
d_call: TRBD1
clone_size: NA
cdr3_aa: CASSRDREDEQYF
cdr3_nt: TGTGCCAGCAGCAGGGACAGGGAGGACGAGCAGTACTTC

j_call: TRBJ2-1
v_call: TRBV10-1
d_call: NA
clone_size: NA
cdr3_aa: CASSEDWNEQFF
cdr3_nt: TGCGCCAGCAGCGAAGACTGGAATGAGCAGTTCTTC

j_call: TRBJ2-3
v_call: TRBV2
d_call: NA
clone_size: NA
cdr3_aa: CASGRFYSTDTQYF
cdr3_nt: TGTGCCAGCGGTAGGTTCTACAGCACAGATACGCAGTATTTT

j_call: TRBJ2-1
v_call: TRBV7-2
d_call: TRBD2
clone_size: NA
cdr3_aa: CASSLAVGSGGKEQFF
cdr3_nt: TGTGCCAGCAGCTTAGCTGTGGGTAGCGGGGGTAAGGAGCAGTTCTTC

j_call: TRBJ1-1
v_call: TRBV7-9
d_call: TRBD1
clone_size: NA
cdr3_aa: CASSLRSGGVEREAFF
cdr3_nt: TGTGCCAGCAGCTTAAGGTCAGGGGGCGTGGAGAGGGAAGCTTTCTTT

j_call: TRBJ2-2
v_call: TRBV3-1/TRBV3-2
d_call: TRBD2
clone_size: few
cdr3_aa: CASSPPIAGSGTGELFF
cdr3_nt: TGTGCCAGCAGCCCCCCCATAGCGGGGTCGGGTACCGGGGAGCTGTTTTTT

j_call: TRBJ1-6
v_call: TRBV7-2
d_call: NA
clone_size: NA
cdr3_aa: CASSFGRVDSPLHF
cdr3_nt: TGTGCCAGCAGCTTCGGGAGGGTAGATTCACCCCTCCACTTT

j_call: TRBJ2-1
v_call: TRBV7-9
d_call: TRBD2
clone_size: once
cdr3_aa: CASSPTAGGGNEQFF
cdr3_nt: TGTGCCAGCAGCCCTACGGCGGGGGGCGGGAATGAGCAGTTCTTC

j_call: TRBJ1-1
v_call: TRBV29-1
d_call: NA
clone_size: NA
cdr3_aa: CSLQLHANTEAFF
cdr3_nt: TGCAGCCTCCAACTACACGCAAACACTGAAGCTTTCTTT

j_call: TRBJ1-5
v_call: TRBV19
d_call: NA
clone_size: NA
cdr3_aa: CASSIQGQPQHF
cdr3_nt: TGTGCCAGTAGTATACAGGGACAGCCCCAGCATTTT